This record looks at one T cell receptor beta chain sequence and its context. The antigen is not known. The protocol was immunoSEQ multiplex PCR, while the TCRdb copy is restricted to in-frame clones and leaves out a portion. The sample contains fewer than 45,000 clones, approximately 83% of which appear only once. CDR1 and CDR2 (germline): SGHVS, FQNEAQ. Between the trimmed V and J ends, which lost 3 bases and 5 bases, there was a span of 20 bases. This CDR3 comprises 16 residues. The data originate from a study of T cell responses to AZD1222 COVID-19 vaccine. Broader study findings: Clonal diversity was possibly underestimated, and the donors were mostly white British, with more females.

The V gene is TRBV7-8, the J gene TRBJ2-7; D may correspond to TRBD1 or TRBD2 (5 bases each). The sequenced sample was peripheral blood, obtained on day 0 of AZD1222 vaccination. This clonotype was sampled from an adult in good health. The DNA of the CDR3 is TGTGCCAGCAGCTTCACGGGGCACGGGGAGAAGGACGAGCAGTACTTC. This translates into CASSFTGHGEKDEQYF.